The source of this T cell receptor beta chain is a study of identical twins. General observations from the study: Recombination models fit unrelated individuals' TCR alpha sharing but underestimated twins'. Beta out-of-frame sequences showed weaker excess sharing between twins.

In regard to this clonotype: Its antigen remains unidentified.

V gave up 6 bases and J gave up 5 bases; unmatched junction bases: 6. CDR3 length: 15 residues. Unique molecular identifiers were present on the cDNA, and a universal primer site came from template switching. TCRdb re-derived calls from the 5' RACE reads in MiXCR, one entry per CDR3 protein. This table has around 1.7 million distinct CDR3 sequences, around a third appearing once. This chain uses TRBV12-3 or TRBV12-4 with TRBJ1-5, with 11 bases fitting TRBD1. This receptor was obtained from a newborn girl in good health. The specimen was cord blood. The CDR3 DNA follows: TGTGCCAGCAGCCCCCCGGGACAGGGGGATCAGCCCCAGCATTTT. This encodes CASSPPGQGDQPQHF.